These 31 T cell receptor beta chains were all obtained from the same sample, sequenced in a study of shared clonotypes between healthy human individuals. Repertoires were generated with immunoSEQ multiplex PCR, while TCRdb's copy carries only in-frame clones and drops some. The sample has over a million clones; about 80% are singletons. The sequenced material came from memory CD4+ T cells sorted from blood. The subset denotes: CD45RA-negative fraction. The receptors were sampled from a man in his late teens or twenties in good health.

The chain carries TRBV5-1 and TRBJ2-3; 8 nucleotides line up with TRBD1. CDR3 size: 13 residues. V shed 10 bases and J 3 bases; nucleotides not matched to a gene: 7. Per the germline V gene, CDR1 is SGHRS and CDR2 is YFSETQ. The CDR3: CAAGTGQTDTQYF. The CDR3 DNA is TGCGCCGCGGGGACAGGACAAACAGATACGCAGTATTTT.

The V gene is TRBV27, the J gene TRBJ1-2; maybe TRBD1 (6 bases). CDR1 and CDR2 from the germline V gene are MNHEY and SMNVEV (reference sequence). Trimming left V 5 bases short and J 4 bases short, with 17 bases between. The CDR3 totals 15 residues. The CDR3 here is CASSRAPGTFYGYTF. The CDR3 region has the DNA TGTGCCAGCAGTCGAGCCCCCGGGACATTCTATGGCTACACCTTC.

This clone has only a few counts. Other DNA sequences in this sample translate to the same CDR3. This chain connects TRBV11-2 to TRBJ2-2; D remains unclear. V gave up 5 bases and J gave up 2 bases, with 9 bases separating them. The CDR3 is made up of 14 amino acids. Germline lookup yields CDR1 SGHAT and CDR2 FQNNGV. The CDR3 coding sequence is TGTGCCAGCAGCGTCGACCTTAACACCGGGGAGCTGTTTTTT. Translation: CASSVDLNTGELFF.

The chain is built from TRBV2 and TRBJ2-3, with TRBD2 matching over 10 bases. The CDR3 consists of 17 residues. Germline V gives CDR1 SNHLY, CDR2 FYNNEI. V was pared by 7 bases and J by 2 bases, with 12 bases of the junction left unmatched. In DNA form, the CDR3 reads TGTGCCAGCAACACGAAACGGGGACTAGCGATCACAGATACGCAGTATTTT. It yields the protein CASNTKRGLAITDTQYF.

CDR3 nucleotides: TGCGCCAGCAGCTTGGCCCCGGACACATCCTACGAGCAGTACTTC. This codes for CASSLAPDTSYEQYF. V usage is TRBV5-1 and J usage is TRBJ2-7; possibly TRBD1 for D (5 bases). CDR3 length: 15 amino acids. Trimming shortened V by 0 bases and J by 1 base, and 11 bases separated the two germline ends. Germline lookup yields CDR1 SGHRS and CDR2 YFSETQ. Filled out from reference TRBV5-1 and TRBJ2-7, the complete variable domain reads KAGVTQTPRYLIKTRGQQVTLSCSPISGHRSVSWYQQTPGQGLQFLFEYFSETQRNKGNFPGRFSGRQFSNSRSEMNVSTLELGDSALYLCASSLAPDTSYEQYFGPGTRLTVT.

About this clone itself: At one boundary the junction diverges from the germline segment, which might be a read error. The V call is TRBV7-7, the J call TRBJ2-1; 8 bases line up with TRBD2. This CDR3 has 14 residues. From germline, CDR1 is SSHAT and CDR2 FNYEAQ (reference sequence). CDR3 amino acids: CASSLAGPDNEQFF. The CDR3 coding sequence is TGTGCTAGCAGCTTAGCGGGGCCGGACAATGAGCAGTTCTTC.

The chain joins TRBV4-3 to TRBJ2-1; 10 nucleotides agree with TRBD2. The V and J ends lost 1 base and 4 bases, in that order; junction bases with no gene match: 4. This CDR3 region has 16 residues. The germline V gene has CDR1 LGHNA and CDR2 YSLEER. The CDR3 is CASSQGRTSGYNEQFF. The CDR3 region has the DNA TGCGCCAGCAGCCAAGGGAGGACTAGCGGATACAATGAGCAGTTCTTC.

A word on this clone: A much bigger clone sits one base away, suggesting this may be a read error. In the same sample, other DNA sequences code for this CDR3. V usage is TRBV2 and J usage is TRBJ1-1; tentatively, D is TRBD1 (5 bases). The germline gives CDR1 SNHLY, CDR2 FYNNEI. This CDR3 has 11 amino acids. Trimming removed 8 bases from V and 1 base from J, with 5 bases in between. CDR3 amino acids: CASQGNTEAFF. The CDR3 DNA is TGTGCCAGCCAGGGGAACACTGAAGCTTTCTTT.

J is TRBJ2-3 and V is TRBV5-6; D might be TRBD1 (6 bases). The CDR3 has 13 residues. V lost 5 bases to trimming and J lost 2 bases, with 9 bases between them. The V gene's germline CDR1 is SGHDT and CDR2 YYEEEE. CDR3 in DNA: TGTGCCAGCAGTGCAGGGGACACAGATACGCAGTATTTT. It encodes CASSAGDTDTQYF.

The V gene is TRBV7-9, the J gene TRBJ2-2, with D possibly TRBD1 on 5 matching bases. The CDR3 extends over 16 amino acids. The V gene lost 4 bases and the J gene lost 4 bases, with 16 bases spanning the gap. In germline, CDR1 is SEHNR, CDR2 FQNEAQ (reference sequence). The chain's CDR3 is CASSSWTPQGTGELFF. DNA for the CDR3: TGTGCCAGCAGCTCCTGGACACCCCAGGGCACCGGGGAGCTGTTTTTT.

The J gene is TRBJ2-1, the V gene TRBV30; 9 bases are shared with TRBD2. There are 16 residues in the CDR3. Germline CDR1 GTSNPN, CDR2 SVGIG (reference sequence). With 1 base clipped from V and 4 bases from J, the junction kept 8 bases outside the gene matches. DNA of the CDR3: TGTGCCTGGAGTGGTGCAGCGGGAGGCCCGTACAATGAGCAGTTCTTC. Translated: CAWSGAAGGPYNEQFF.

This rearrangement joins TRBV2 to TRBJ2-7, with 10 positions matching TRBD1. Germline loops: CDR1 SNHLY, CDR2 FYNNEI. The J segment lost 8 bases and the V segment lost 1 base, leaving 8 bases of the junction unmatched. There are 15 residues in the CDR3. The CDR3 nucleotides are TGTGCCAGCAGTGAAGAGGGACAGGGGAAAGAAAAGCAGTACTTC. Translation: CASSEEGQGKEKQYF.

The chain links TRBV7-2 to TRBJ2-7; 10 positions agree with TRBD2. V was clipped by 3 bases and J by 1 base; unmatched bases: 6. The CDR3 contains 16 residues. The germline CDR1 and CDR2 sequences are SGHTA and FQGNSA. The CDR3 DNA sequence: TGTGCCAGCAGCTTGATCTTAGCGGGAGGATCCTACGAGCAGTACTTC. It is translated as CASSLILAGGSYEQYF.

The chain carries TRBV2 and TRBJ1-6; no clear D gene. Between the trimmed V and J ends, which lost 0 bases and 11 bases, there was a span of 14 bases. Germline values: CDR1 SNHLY, CDR2 FYNNEI. The CDR3 extends over 15 amino acids. CDR3 DNA sequence: TGTGCCAGCAGTGAAGCGCCGGGGAAGAAGCCACCCCTCCACTTT. Translation gives CASSEAPGKKPPLHF.

This chain joins TRBV10-3 and TRBJ2-1; maybe TRBD2 (6 bases). The CDR3 is 13 amino acids. CDR1 is ENHRY, CDR2 SYGVKD, per germline. CDR3 nucleotides: TGTGCGACAAGGCAGGGACTTTACAATGAGCAGTTCTTC. Translation gives CATRQGLYNEQFF.

The genes are TRBV7-9 and TRBJ2-5, with D perhaps being TRBD1 or TRBD2 (6 bases each). Trimming removed 5 bases at V and 2 bases at J, with 12 bases between. CDR1 and CDR2 (germline): SEHNR, FQNEAQ (reference sequence). The CDR3 has 14 residues. In nucleotides, the CDR3 is TGTGCCAGCAGCGTACAGGGAGGACAAGAGACCCAGTACTTC. Residues: CASSVQGGQETQYF.

Here the CDR3 DNA reads TGTGCCAGCAGCTTAAATTGGATAAATTCACCCCTCCACTTT. It translates to CASSLNWINSPLHF. V is TRBV7-2 and J is TRBJ1-6; D gene unclear. Trimming pared 2 bases from V and 7 bases from J, leaving 9 bases between. The length of the CDR3 is 14 residues. Germline values: CDR1 SGHTA, CDR2 FQGNSA.

V usage is TRBV7-2 and J usage is TRBJ2-5; TRBD2 matches at 13 bases. From germline, CDR1 is SGHTA and CDR2 FQGNSA. V dropped 1 base and J dropped 7; count of bases not matched to a gene: 9. The CDR3 covers 17 residues. CDR3 protein: CASSLGLLAGGGGTQYF. The CDR3 nucleotides read TGTGCCAGCAGCTTAGGGCTACTAGCGGGAGGGGGAGGGACCCAGTACTTC.

About this clone itself: Other DNA variants within this sample encode the same CDR3. The J gene is TRBJ2-5, the V gene TRBV13; D might be TRBD1 (6 bases). CDR3 length: 14 amino acids. The germline CDR1 and CDR2 sequences are PRHDT and FYEKMQ (reference sequence). Between the trimmed V and J ends, which lost 4 bases and 4 bases, there was a span of 13 bases. The CDR3 here is CASSSSLGGETQYF. The DNA of the CDR3 is TGTGCCAGCAGCTCGTCACTAGGGGGAGAGACCCAGTACTTC. Based on the CDR3 plus reference TRBV13 and TRBJ2-5, the full variable domain is AAGVIQSPRHLIKEKRETATLKCYPIPRHDTVYWYQQGPGQDPQFLISFYEKMQSDKGSIPDRFSAQQFSDYHSELNMSSLELGDSALYFCASSSSLGGETQYFGPGTRLLVL.

This chain links TRBV23-1 with TRBJ2-2; tentatively, D is TRBD2 (6 bases). TRBV23-1 is identified as an open reading frame with a role that is uncertain. Between the trimmed V and J ends, which lost 3 bases and 7 bases, there was a span of 12 bases. CDR3 length: 14 residues. CDR3 coding DNA: TGCGCCAGCAGTCAGGACTATCAAGGCGGGGAGCTGTTTTTT. It translates to CASSQDYQGGELFF.

The V call is TRBV5-1, the J call TRBJ2-3; 11 bases match TRBD1. This CDR3 has 16 residues. Germline trimming cut 8 bases from V and 2 bases from J; bases unmatched to any gene: 10. CDR1 is SGHRS, CDR2 YFSETQ, per germline. The CDR3 bases are TGCGCCAGTCGGCTTGGACAGGGGGCGCCCACAGATACGCAGTATTTT. This sequence encodes CASRLGQGAPTDTQYF.

V and J are TRBV28 and TRBJ1-4; D gene ambiguous. The V end lost 1 base, the J end lost 5 bases, and 8 bases lay between the germline ends. CDR1 is MDHEN, CDR2 SYDVKM, per germline. The CDR3 is made up of 14 amino acids. Written as DNA, the CDR3 is TGTGCCAGCAGTTTATCCGGGCTGAATGAAAAACTGTTTTTT. Its translation: CASSLSGLNEKLFF.

This chain uses TRBV5-1 with TRBJ1-4; TRBD1 aligns across 7 bases. The CDR3 is 15 residues long. The germline V gene encodes CDR1 SGHRS and CDR2 YFSETQ. Trimming removed 0 bases from V and 5 bases from J; junction bases left unmatched: 4. CDR3 DNA: TGCGCCAGCAGCTTGGGGAGGGGGCCGAATGAAAAACTGTTTTTT. It specifies CASSLGRGPNEKLFF.

This clone was counted between two and nine times. The chain links TRBV28 to TRBJ2-5; 8 bases match TRBD2. This CDR3 spans 15 amino acids. V dropped 5 bases and J dropped 5; count of bases not matched to a gene: 10. Per germline, CDR1 MDHEN and CDR2 SYDVKM. CDR3 sequence: CASSPGGGSVETQYF. The DNA of the CDR3 is TGTGCCAGCAGTCCCGGGGGGGGCTCTGTGGAGACCCAGTACTTC.

A few counts support this clone. The rearrangement links TRBV19 to TRBJ1-1; perhaps TRBD1 as D (5 bases). Germline V gene data show CDR1 as LNHDA and CDR2 as SQIVND (reference sequence). Trimming removed 6 bases at V and 5 bases at J, with 13 bases between. The CDR3 totals 13 residues. The CDR3 DNA is TGTGCCAGTAGGACCCCAGGGAGGACTGAAGCTTTCTTT. Its translation is CASRTPGRTEAFF.

The rearrangement uses TRBV5-4 and TRBJ1-4; no reliable D call. The V gene's germline CDR1 is SGHNT and CDR2 YYREEE (reference sequence). Trimming shortened V by 2 bases and J by 8 bases, and 13 bases separated the two germline ends. This CDR3 comprises 14 residues. The CDR3 nucleotides are TGTGCCAGCAGCTTACTAGGGCCCGGAGAAAAACTGTTTTTT. It codes for CASSLLGPGEKLFF.

This clone occurred once. This sequence joins TRBV7-2 and TRBJ2-2; D not resolved. V lost 2 bases to trimming and J lost 8 bases, with 15 bases between them. Germline loops: CDR1 SGHTA, CDR2 FQGNSA. The CDR3 spans 15 residues. The CDR3: CASSLMNPPPGELFF. The CDR3 DNA reads as TGTGCCAGCAGCTTAATGAATCCCCCTCCGGGGGAGCTGTTTTTT.

The J gene is TRBJ1-1, the V gene TRBV7-2, with D perhaps TRBD1 (5 bases). V lost 0 bases to trimming and J lost 0 bases, with 8 bases between them. The germline V gene has CDR1 SGHTA and CDR2 FQGNSA. This CDR3 comprises 15 residues. The CDR3 region is CASSLAPGVNTEAFF. The DNA of the CDR3 is TGTGCCAGCAGCTTAGCTCCGGGGGTGAACACTGAAGCTTTCTTT.

V usage is TRBV5-8 and J usage is TRBJ2-1; the D gene is possibly TRBD2 (6 bases). The CDR3 loop spans 13 amino acids. The V gene lost 4 bases and the J gene lost 5 bases, with 10 bases spanning the gap. Germline lookup yields CDR1 SGHTS and CDR2 YDEGEE. CDR3 region: CASSLQRDNEQFF. As DNA, the CDR3 is TGTGCCAGCAGCCTTCAGCGGGACAATGAGCAGTTCTTC.

The chain combines TRBV5-4 with TRBJ2-1, with D maybe TRBD1 (6 bases). The germline V gene encodes CDR1 SGHNT and CDR2 YYREEE (reference sequence). The CDR3 is 14 amino acids. V was clipped by 3 bases and J by 0 bases, with 7 bases between them. The chain's CDR3 is CASSSRGSYNEQFF. CDR3 bases: TGTGCCAGCAGCTCCAGGGGCTCCTACAATGAGCAGTTCTTC.

The chain is built from TRBV5-1 and TRBJ2-6, with D hard to call. The germline V and J ends were trimmed by 0 bases and 0 bases, with 7 bases remaining between them. The germline CDR1 and CDR2 sequences are SGHRS and YFSETQ. The CDR3 extends over 16 amino acids. CDR3: CASSLGVFSGANVLTF. CDR3 DNA sequence: TGCGCCAGCAGCTTGGGGGTGTTCTCTGGGGCCAACGTCCTGACTTTC. The entire variable domain, with the rest obtained from reference TRBV5-1 and TRBJ2-6, is as follows: KAGVTQTPRYLIKTRGQQVTLSCSPISGHRSVSWYQQTPGQGLQFLFEYFSETQRNKGNFPGRFSGRQFSNSRSEMNVSTLELGDSALYLCASSLGVFSGANVLTFGAGSRLTVL.